The 27 T cell receptor beta chains below all came from one sample that was sequenced in a study of breast tumors, draining lymph nodes, adjacent tissues. TCRdb ran MiXCR on the multiplex PCR reads and lists one entry per CDR3 protein. The sample includes some 200,000 distinct CDR3 sequences, over 25% of them seen just once. The lymph nodes were axillary draining lymph nodes from breast cancer patients. Sequencing was carried out using axillary lymph node tissue. Receptors originate from a female donor with breast cancer. Some clones in this sample may be carry-over from other donors' samples.

This clonotype was detected many times. V usage is TRBV5-1 and J usage is TRBJ2-3; D not resolved. This CDR3 comprises 13 residues. Germline V gene data show CDR1 as SGHRS and CDR2 as YFSETQ. V was shortened by 4 bases and J by 3 bases, with 9 bases between the two germline ends. The CDR3 DNA sequence: TGCGCCAGCAGCACCTTTCAGACAGATACGCAGTATTTT. This codes for CASSTFQTDTQYF.

This clonotype has ten or more counts. The chain has TRBV7-9 and TRBJ2-7; 7 positions agree with TRBD2. This CDR3 is 16 amino acids long. CDR1 and CDR2 (germline): SEHNR, FQNEAQ (reference sequence). With V trimmed by 1 base and J by 7 bases, 13 bases remained unmatched. The CDR3, as DNA: TGTGCCAGCAGCTTAGGGGGGGGACTTGACGAGACGGAGCAGTACTTC. Translation: CASSLGGGLDETEQYF. Full variable domain (missing parts from reference TRBV7-9 and TRBJ2-7): DTGVSQNPRHKITKRGQNVTFRCDPISEHNRLYWYRQTLGQGPEFLTYFQNEAQLEKSRLLSDRFSAERPKGSFSTLEIQRTEQGDSAMYLCASSLGGGLDETEQYFGPGTRLTVT.

To note about this clonotype: A clone one base away is much larger, so this may be a read error. In nucleotides, the CDR3 is TGTGCCAGCAGCACGGGACGGGCCACCGGGGAGCTGTTTTTT. Translated, it gives CASSTGRATGELFF. This chain joins TRBV5-4 and TRBJ2-2; D may match TRBD1 or TRBD2 (5 bases each). This CDR3 is 14 amino acids long. Germline V gene data show CDR1 as SGHNT and CDR2 as YYREEE (reference sequence). V gave up 4 bases and J gave up 4 bases, with 11 bases separating them.

This clonotype has a count of ten or more. The J gene is TRBJ2-3, the V gene TRBV20-1, with TRBD2 identical over 9 bases. CDR1 and CDR2 (germline): DFQATT, SNEGSKA (reference sequence). The CDR3 is made up of 14 amino acids. The junction had 5 bases not matched to a gene; V was cut back by 2 bases and J by 5 bases. This chain's CDR3 is CSARPSGTVDTQYF. The DNA for the CDR3 is TGCAGTGCTAGACCTAGCGGGACGGTAGATACGCAGTATTTT.

The J gene is TRBJ1-1, the V gene TRBV19; tentatively, D is TRBD1 (6 bases). Trimming took 7 bases from V and 5 from J, leaving 14 bases between them. The CDR3 spans 13 residues. Germline assignment: CDR1 LNHDA and CDR2 SQIVND (reference sequence). This CDR3 is CASMAGARTEAFF. The CDR3 DNA follows: TGTGCCAGTATGGCGGGGGCGCGTACTGAAGCTTTCTTT.

V gene TRBV12-3 or TRBV12-4 combines with J gene TRBJ1-1, with a weak D call TRBD1 (6 bases). CDR3 length: 14 residues. The V end was cut by 2 bases, the J end by 6 bases, with 13 bases between. The CDR3 reads CASSLPVRGPEAFF. The CDR3 coding sequence is TGTGCCAGCAGTTTACCTGTACGGGGGCCTGAAGCTTTCTTT.

The chain couples TRBV9 to TRBJ1-2; 8 bases align to TRBD1. J was trimmed by 4 bases and V by 5 bases; bases with no gene match: 16. Germline values: CDR1 SGDLS, CDR2 YYNGEE. The CDR3 consists of 17 residues. CDR3 bases: TGTGCCAGCAGTATTCGACCCCGACAGGGGATGGGCTATGGCTACACCTTC. Translation gives CASSIRPRQGMGYGYTF.

On this clonotype itself: An end of the junction differs from the germline gene, which may be a read error. The chain employs TRBV2 and TRBJ2-3; D perhaps matches TRBD1 (5 bases). Germline CDR1 SNHLY, CDR2 FYNNEI. This CDR3 spans 15 amino acids. The CDR3: CVSSDDLGRTDTQYF. The CDR3 region has the DNA TGTGTCAGCAGTGACGACTTGGGGCGGACAGATACGCAGTATTTT.

This clonotype was observed at least ten times. This rearrangement joins TRBV18 to TRBJ2-1; the D gene could be TRBD1 or TRBD2 (5 bases each). The CDR3 runs 13 residues. V was clipped by 6 bases and J by 8 bases, with 14 bases between them. Germline lookup yields CDR1 KGHSH and CDR2 LQKENI. The CDR3 coding sequence is TGTGCCAGCTCCGGGACCAACAGCGATGAGCAGTTCTTC. It encodes CASSGTNSDEQFF.

The chain combines TRBV2 with TRBJ2-3; 7 nucleotides align to TRBD2. This CDR3 region has 20 residues. Germline V lookup: CDR1 SNHLY, CDR2 FYNNEI. After removal of 5 bases from V and 5 bases from J, the junction contained 25 bases not matched to a gene. CDR3 DNA sequence: TGTGCCAGCAGTCGGGCCCCACCGGGGGGAAGTGGGAGGTCGGGAGATACGCAGTATTTT. This translates into CASSRAPPGGSGRSGDTQYF.

This clonotype was counted ten times or more. V is TRBV20-1 and J is TRBJ1-2; D is possibly TRBD1 (6 bases). The germline V gene encodes CDR1 DFQATT and CDR2 SNEGSKA (reference sequence). V gave up 5 bases and J gave up 4 bases, with 14 bases separating them. This CDR3 has 13 residues. The CDR3 nucleotides are TGCAGTGCTCCAACCAAAGGGGGCTATGGCTACACCTTC. This encodes CSAPTKGGYGYTF.

This clonotype was counted many times. This sequence joins TRBV10-2 and TRBJ1-3; D remains unclear. CDR3 length: 12 residues. Trimming removed 6 bases at V and 3 bases at J, with 6 bases between. Germline values: CDR1 WSHSY, CDR2 SAAADI. CDR3 nucleotide sequence: TGCGCCAGCAGCGAAGATGGAAACACCATATATTTT. Encoded protein: CASSEDGNTIYF.

This clonotype was counted once. The rearrangement links TRBV27 to TRBJ1-2; D ambiguous. V lost 2 bases and J 7 bases, leaving 11 bases between the germline ends. CDR1 MNHEY and CDR2 SMNVEV come from the germline V gene (reference sequence). This CDR3 spans 13 amino acids. CDR3 protein: CASSLDEPFGYTF. In DNA form, the CDR3 reads TGTGCCAGCAGTTTAGACGAACCTTTTGGCTACACCTTC.

This clonotype was seen repeatedly, ten times or more. The chain combines TRBV19 with TRBJ1-5; D is unclear. The V end was cut by 0 bases, the J end by 7 bases, with 4 bases between. The CDR3 covers 12 residues. Germline CDR1 and CDR2: LNHDA and SQIVND (reference sequence). DNA for the CDR3: TGTGCCAGTAGTATAGAGGAACAGCCCCAGCATTTT. The encoded protein is CASSIEEQPQHF.

This clonotype has a count of ten or more. V gene TRBV5-5 combines with J gene TRBJ2-1; D remains ambiguous. The V gene lost 0 bases and the J gene lost 9 bases, with 10 bases spanning the gap. The CDR3 sequence is 13 residues long. CDR1 and CDR2 (germline): SGHKS, YYEKEE (reference sequence). The CDR3 nucleotides are TGTGCCAGCAGCTTGGGCCAGTTCGGTGAGCAGTTCTTC. Translated, it gives CASSLGQFGEQFF.

This clonotype was recorded at least ten times. The rearrangement links TRBV18 to TRBJ2-1, with unresolved D. The germline gives CDR1 KGHSH, CDR2 LQKENI. The germline V and J ends were trimmed by 4 bases and 3 bases, with 10 bases remaining between them. The CDR3 spans 14 residues. For the CDR3, the DNA is TGTGCCAGCTCACAAGGGATGATCTACAATGAGCAGTTCTTC. It yields the protein CASSQGMIYNEQFF.

CDR3 sequence: CASSTSGGASYNEQFF. In DNA form, the CDR3 reads TGTGCCAGCTCTACCAGCGGGGGGGCCTCCTACAATGAGCAGTTCTTC. The gene calls are TRBV6-1 and TRBJ2-1; TRBD2 matches 10 bases. The CDR3 sequence is 16 residues long. Germline V gene lookup returns CDR1 MNHNS and CDR2 SASEGT. V was clipped by 8 bases and J by 0 bases; unmatched bases: 7.

Many counts were recorded for this clonotype. V gene TRBV5-8 combines with J gene TRBJ1-4; no reliable D call. The CDR3 sequence is 14 residues long. V was clipped by 0 bases and J by 4 bases, with 7 bases between them. Germline V gives CDR1 SGHTS, CDR2 YDEGEE. The CDR3 spells CASSLALLNEKLFF. The CDR3 region has the DNA TGTGCCAGCAGCTTGGCTCTGCTTAATGAAAAACTGTTTTTT.

This clonotype was counted at least ten times. The chain joins TRBV20-1 to TRBJ1-2; perhaps TRBD1 as D (6 bases). The germline V and J ends were trimmed by 6 bases and 0 bases, with 23 bases remaining between them. The CDR3 consists of 17 residues. Germline V gene data show CDR1 as DFQATT and CDR2 as SNEGSKA (reference sequence). The CDR3 here is CSAIAWGAAKPNYGYTF. DNA of the CDR3: TGCAGTGCAATCGCCTGGGGGGCCGCAAAGCCTAACTATGGCTACACCTTC.

This clonotype has at least ten counts. The rearrangement joins TRBV7-8 to TRBJ1-6; D possibly corresponds to TRBD1 (6 bases). CDR1 SGHVS and CDR2 FQNEAQ come from the germline V gene. The CDR3 has 15 amino acids. Trimming took off 8 bases at V and 9 bases at J, with 20 bases between the two ends. CDR3 DNA: TGTGCCAGCTGGTCGGGGCAGGGGAGTTCTTCACCCCTCCACTTT. Amino acids: CASWSGQGSSSPLHF.

This clonotype was found many times. The genes are TRBV5-8 and TRBJ2-1; 11 positions match TRBD2. Trimming cost V 4 bases and J 6 bases; bases outside gene matches: 3. The germline gives CDR1 SGHTS, CDR2 YDEGEE. The CDR3 runs to 14 residues. This CDR3 reads CASSTGLAVNEQFF. CDR3 DNA sequence: TGTGCCAGCAGCACGGGACTAGCGGTCAATGAGCAGTTCTTC.

This clonotype was observed at least ten times. This chain's CDR3 is CSARKQGYGSNTGELFF. CDR3 DNA: TGCAGTGCTAGAAAACAGGGGTACGGCTCGAACACCGGGGAGCTGTTTTTT. V and J are TRBV20-1 and TRBJ2-2; TRBD1 agrees at 7 bases. The CDR3 sequence is 17 residues long. V lost 2 bases, J lost 0 bases, and 9 bases stayed unmatched. Germline V lookup: CDR1 DFQATT, CDR2 SNEGSKA (reference sequence).

This clonotype has more than one count but fewer than ten. It may be a read error: a sequence one base away is much more abundant. Because the CDR3 is missing its conserved closing phenylalanine or tryptophan, this is likely a read error. This chain connects TRBV7-2 to TRBJ2-1, with D perhaps assigned TRBD1 or TRBD2 (6 bases each). Germline V gene data show CDR1 as SGHTA and CDR2 as FQGNSA. Trimming stripped 3 bases from V and 9 bases from J, with 15 bases between. This CDR3 comprises 14 residues. The DNA of the CDR3 is TGTGCCAGCAGCTTCCGAGGGGGGTGGAGTGAGCAGTTCCTC. It specifies CASSFRGGWSEQFL.

This clonotype was counted many times. The chain combines TRBV5-1 with TRBJ2-3; D possibly uses TRBD1 or TRBD2 (5 bases each). The CDR3 totals 15 residues. Trimming took off 3 bases at V and 1 base at J, with 12 bases between the two ends. Germline V gives CDR1 SGHRS, CDR2 YFSETQ. Here the CDR3 DNA reads TGCGCCAGCAGCTCACAGGACTCCCGCACAGATACGCAGTATTTT. It specifies CASSSQDSRTDTQYF. Supplemented by reference TRBV5-1 and TRBJ2-3, the full variable domain reads KAGVTQTPRYLIKTRGQQVTLSCSPISGHRSVSWYQQTPGQGLQFLFEYFSETQRNKGNFPGRFSGRQFSNSRSEMNVSTLELGDSALYLCASSSQDSRTDTQYFGPGTRLTVL.

This clonotype came up many times. This chain uses TRBV6-1 with TRBJ1-2; 8 bases map to TRBD1. CDR1 and CDR2 (germline): MNHNS, SASEGT. After removal of 6 bases from V and 3 bases from J, the junction contained 9 bases not matched to a gene. This CDR3 contains 15 residues. For the CDR3, the DNA is TGTGCCAGCAGCCGGGGCGGACAGGGAGACTATGGCTACACCTTC. Translated: CASSRGGQGDYGYTF.

This clonotype has at least ten counts. This CDR3 reads CASSLKSYREANEKLFF. The CDR3 DNA sequence: TGTGCCAGCAGCTTAAAGAGTTATAGGGAGGCTAATGAAAAACTGTTTTTT. The chain uses TRBV7-9 and TRBJ1-4; D gene ambiguous. The germline V and J ends were trimmed by 2 bases and 3 bases, with 16 bases remaining between them. The CDR3 loop spans 17 amino acids. Germline lookup yields CDR1 SEHNR and CDR2 FQNEAQ (reference sequence).

This clonotype has at least ten counts. The chain links TRBV20-1 to TRBJ2-2; a weak D match, TRBD1 (5 bases). CDR1 DFQATT and CDR2 SNEGSKA come from the germline V gene (reference sequence). The CDR3 is 14 amino acids. V was trimmed by 0 bases and J by 4 bases, leaving 9 bases between them. The CDR3 nucleotides are TGCAGTGCTAGAGATCAGGGTGGCACCGGGGAGCTGTTTTTT. It specifies CSARDQGGTGELFF.